Listed here are 17 T cell receptor beta chains from one sample, sequenced in a study of T cell repertoires in cytomegalovirus infection. In TCRdb, the reads were re-called with MiXCR into one record per CDR3 protein. Of some 170,000 distinct CDR3 sequences in the sample, about a sixth were seen once. Sequencing was done on a sample of CD8+ T cells from PBMCs. The origin of the receptors is a human donor in good health (CMV status not recorded). Some clones in this sample may be carry-over from other donors' samples.

This clonotype was seen only a few times. V and J are TRBV12-5 and TRBJ2-1, with D unresolved. This CDR3 is 15 amino acids long. Germline V lookup: CDR1 LGHNT, CDR2 FRNRAP. V was trimmed by 3 bases and J by 5 bases, leaving 14 bases between them. This CDR3 reads CASGFPAAPHNEQFF. The CDR3 nucleotides read TGTGCTAGTGGTTTCCCCGCAGCGCCCCACAATGAGCAGTTCTTC. Filled out from reference TRBV12-5 and TRBJ2-1, the complete variable domain reads DARVTQTPRHKVTEMGQEVTMRCQPILGHNTVFWYRQTMMQGLELLAYFRNRAPLDDSGMPKDRFSAEMPDATLATLKIQPSEPRDSAVYFCASGFPAAPHNEQFFGPGTRLTVL.

This clonotype came up a few times. The V call is TRBV12-3 or TRBV12-4, the J call TRBJ2-3; TRBD2 aligns across 14 bases. The V and J ends lost 7 bases and 4 bases, in that order; junction bases with no gene match: 4. This CDR3 spans 15 amino acids. The DNA for the CDR3 is TGTGCCAGCACCAGACTAGCGGGGGGGGCAGATACGCAGTATTTT. It is translated as CASTRLAGGADTQYF.

This clonotype was found a few times. This chain uses TRBV28 with TRBJ1-6, with no clear D. The ends were cut back, 8 bases at V and 9 bases at J, with 8 bases in the middle. This CDR3 comprises 11 residues. Germline V gene lookup returns CDR1 MDHEN and CDR2 SYDVKM. CDR3 amino acids: CASALGSPLHF. In DNA form, the CDR3 reads TGTGCCAGCGCCTTGGGTTCACCCCTCCACTTT.

V and J are TRBV20-1 and TRBJ1-5; D is perhaps TRBD1 (5 bases). V lost 7 bases to trimming and J lost 7 bases, with 20 bases between them. The CDR3 runs 14 residues. Germline assignment: CDR1 DFQATT and CDR2 SNEGSKA (reference sequence). DNA of the CDR3: TGCAGTGGGACAAAGGCGGGGGATTGGCAGCCCCAGCATTTT. This codes for CSGTKAGDWQPQHF.

There are a few counts of this clonotype. This chain uses TRBV11-2 with TRBJ2-7; 10 nucleotides agree with TRBD2. With V trimmed by 5 bases and J by 0 bases, 7 bases remained unmatched. This CDR3 spans 16 amino acids. In germline, CDR1 is SGHAT, CDR2 FQNNGV. CDR3 in amino acids: CASSAEGLAVSYEQYF. The CDR3 bases are TGTGCCAGCAGCGCAGAAGGACTAGCGGTCTCCTACGAGCAGTACTTC.

This clonotype appeared a few times. The chain joins TRBV11-2 to TRBJ2-7, with 8 bases identical to TRBD1. The CDR3 totals 16 residues. The V segment lost 4 bases and the J segment 2 bases; nucleotides outside the gene matches: 10. Per the germline V gene, CDR1 is SGHAT and CDR2 is FQNNGV. The CDR3 region has the DNA TGTGCCAGCAGCTACTACCCCAGGGACAGGACCTACGAGCAGTACTTC. Protein: CASSYYPRDRTYEQYF.

In its sample, this clonotype was seen many times. This rearrangement joins TRBV28 to TRBJ1-1; maybe TRBD1 (6 bases). V gave up 6 bases and J gave up 0 bases, with 11 bases separating them. This CDR3 is built from 14 residues. Germline CDR1 and CDR2: MDHEN and SYDVKM. The CDR3 sequence: CASRRTVMNTEAFF. In nucleotides, the CDR3 is TGTGCCAGCAGGCGGACAGTTATGAACACTGAAGCTTTCTTT.

The rearrangement joins TRBV7-6 to TRBJ1-3; D is undetermined. The V and J ends lost 8 bases and 2 bases respectively, with 10 bases between them. CDR1 and CDR2 from the germline V gene are SGHVS and FNYEAQ. This CDR3 spans 13 amino acids. The CDR3 DNA sequence: TGTGCCAGCGATCCCGGGGCTGGAAACACCATATATTTT. Its protein is CASDPGAGNTIYF.

This clonotype was counted between two and nine times. V is TRBV7-9 and J is TRBJ1-1; 10 bases match TRBD1. CDR1 is SEHNR, CDR2 FQNEAQ, per germline (reference sequence). The CDR3 runs 18 residues. V shed 4 bases, J shed 4 bases, and the junction held 15 bases outside the gene matches. In DNA, the CDR3 is TGTGCCAGCAGCTCAAAAGCCGGGACAGGGGTTGGCGGCACTGAAGCTTTCTTT. It translates to CASSSKAGTGVGGTEAFF.

The gene calls are TRBV28 and TRBJ2-7, with D tentatively TRBD2 (5 bases). Trimming stripped 5 bases from V and 5 bases from J, with 19 bases between. The CDR3 length is 15 residues. Per the germline V gene, CDR1 is MDHEN and CDR2 is SYDVKM. CDR3 protein: CASSRLTGPGNEQYF. DNA of the CDR3: TGTGCCAGCAGTCGACTAACCGGGCCCGGCAACGAGCAGTACTTC. The whole variable domain, remainder taken from reference TRBV28 and TRBJ2-7, is DVKVTQSSRYLVKRTGEKVFLECVQDMDHENMFWYRQDPGLGLRLIYFSYDVKMKEKGDIPEGYSVSREKKERFSLILESASTNQTSMYLCASSRLTGPGNEQYFGPGTRLTVT.

This clonotype was counted only a few times. The chain couples TRBV7-2 to TRBJ2-7, with a tentative D call TRBD2 (6 bases). Germline lookup yields CDR1 SGHTA and CDR2 FQGNSA. Trimming shortened V by 5 bases and J by 3 bases, and 14 bases separated the two germline ends. The CDR3 consists of 14 residues. Here the CDR3 reads CASSPPYGGYEQYF. The CDR3 nucleotides read TGTGCCAGCAGCCCACCTTACGGGGGCTACGAGCAGTACTTC. The variable domain in full, completed from reference TRBV7-2 and TRBJ2-7, reads GAGVSQSPSNKVTEKGKDVELRCDPISGHTALYWYRQSLGQGLEFLIYFQGNSAPDKSGLPSDRFSAERTGGSVSTLTIQRTQQEDSAVYLCASSPPYGGYEQYFGPGTRLTVT.

The V and J genes are TRBV7-2 and TRBJ2-7; 11 bases map to TRBD2. Trimming took 3 bases from V and 5 from J; bases not matched to a gene: 6. Looked up from germline, CDR1 is SGHTA and CDR2 is FQGNSA. The CDR3 has 15 amino acids. CDR3 in amino acids: CASSFSGGAVDEQYF. The CDR3 DNA sequence: TGTGCCAGCAGCTTTAGCGGGGGGGCCGTTGACGAGCAGTACTTC.

Ten or more counts support this clonotype. This chain links TRBV7-9 with TRBJ1-2; maybe TRBD1 (6 bases). Per germline, CDR1 SEHNR and CDR2 FQNEAQ (reference sequence). The CDR3 runs to 15 residues. V lost 2 bases, J lost 2 bases, and 12 bases lay in between. The CDR3, as DNA: TGTGCCAGCAGCTTAAGAGGCGACAGGAACTATGGCTACACCTTC. Protein sequence: CASSLRGDRNYGYTF.

The chain has TRBV20-1 and TRBJ1-4; D remains ambiguous. Trimming left V 1 base short and J 6 bases short, with 24 bases between. The length of the CDR3 is 18 residues. CDR1 DFQATT and CDR2 SNEGSKA come from the germline V gene (reference sequence). As DNA, the CDR3 is TGCAGTGCTAGAGCGGCCGCCGCGTCCTATCGCGAAGATGAAAAACTGTTTTTT. Protein sequence: CSARAAAASYREDEKLFF.

The chain has TRBV2 and TRBJ2-3; D gene unclear. Germline loops: CDR1 SNHLY, CDR2 FYNNEI. V lost 6 bases and J lost 5, with 6 bases in between. The CDR3 is made up of 11 amino acids. The CDR3 sequence is CASSDRDTQYF. CDR3 nucleotide sequence: TGTGCCAGCAGCGATAGAGATACGCAGTATTTT.

This clonotype was detected many times. This rearrangement joins TRBV7-2 to TRBJ2-7; 7 bases fit TRBD1. The CDR3 has 12 residues. Per germline, CDR1 SGHTA and CDR2 FQGNSA. The junction had 6 bases not matched to a gene; V was cut back by 6 bases and J by 7 bases. CDR3 DNA: TGTGCCAGCAGAGGACAGGCAGGAGAGCAGTACTTC. Its protein is CASRGQAGEQYF.

This clonotype was detected only a few times. This chain joins TRBV11-2 and TRBJ2-3; TRBD2 agrees at 9 bases. Germline CDR1 and CDR2: SGHAT and FQNNGV. Unmatched junction bases numbered 6, after V lost 2 bases and J lost 0 bases. The CDR3 consists of 17 residues. The CDR3 DNA reads as TGTGCCAGCAGCTTATATACCGGGACTAGCAGCACAGATACGCAGTATTTT. Its protein product is CASSLYTGTSSTDTQYF.